The T cell receptor (beta chain) under discussion was sequenced for a study of T cell responses to AZD1222 COVID-19 vaccine. The study's findings and limits: Mapped onto spike, vaccine-associated CD4 TCRs spanned it and were dominant at 160-218 and 743-854.

The CDR3 is 13 residues long. Per germline, CDR1 SGHTA and CDR2 FQGTGA. The V end lost 5 bases, the J end lost 1 base, and 8 bases lay between the germline ends. Libraries were prepared by immunoSEQ multiplex PCR; TCRdb keeps only in-frame clonotypes and omits some of them. The data show about 84,000 clones, with 87% seen just once and about 1.6% held by the top ten. In the case of this clone: Its target is unknown.

Sequenced here: peripheral blood, sampled on day 0 of AZD1222 vaccination. V and J are TRBV7-3 and TRBJ1-1; maybe TRBD1 (5 bases). This clonotype originated in an adult in good health. CDR3 residues: CASSQGQNTEAFF. The CDR3 DNA sequence: TGTGCCAGCAGCCAAGGACAGAACACTGAAGCTTTCTTT.